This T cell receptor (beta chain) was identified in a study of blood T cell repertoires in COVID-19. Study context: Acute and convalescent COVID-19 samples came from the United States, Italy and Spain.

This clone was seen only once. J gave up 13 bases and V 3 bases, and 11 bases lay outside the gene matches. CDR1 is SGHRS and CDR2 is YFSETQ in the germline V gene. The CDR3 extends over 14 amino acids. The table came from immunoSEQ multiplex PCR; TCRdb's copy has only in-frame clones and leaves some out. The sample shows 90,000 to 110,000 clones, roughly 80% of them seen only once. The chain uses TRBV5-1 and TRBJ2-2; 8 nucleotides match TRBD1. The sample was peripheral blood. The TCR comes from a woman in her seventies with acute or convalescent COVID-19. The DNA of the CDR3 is TGCGCCAGCAGCTCTGGGAACGGACAGGGAGTGCTGTTTTTT. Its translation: CASSSGNGQGVLFF.